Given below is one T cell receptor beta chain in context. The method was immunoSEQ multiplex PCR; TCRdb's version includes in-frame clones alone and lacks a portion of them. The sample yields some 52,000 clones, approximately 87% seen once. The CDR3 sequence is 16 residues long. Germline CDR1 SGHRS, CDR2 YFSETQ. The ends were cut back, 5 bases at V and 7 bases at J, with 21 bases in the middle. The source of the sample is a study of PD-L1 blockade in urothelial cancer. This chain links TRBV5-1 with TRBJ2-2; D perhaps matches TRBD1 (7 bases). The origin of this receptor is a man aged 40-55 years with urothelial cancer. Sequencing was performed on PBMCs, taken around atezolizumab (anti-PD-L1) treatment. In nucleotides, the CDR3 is TGCGCCAGCAGAGTTTCCGGGACTCGACAGGGCGGGGAGCTGTTTTTT. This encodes CASRVSGTRQGGELFF.